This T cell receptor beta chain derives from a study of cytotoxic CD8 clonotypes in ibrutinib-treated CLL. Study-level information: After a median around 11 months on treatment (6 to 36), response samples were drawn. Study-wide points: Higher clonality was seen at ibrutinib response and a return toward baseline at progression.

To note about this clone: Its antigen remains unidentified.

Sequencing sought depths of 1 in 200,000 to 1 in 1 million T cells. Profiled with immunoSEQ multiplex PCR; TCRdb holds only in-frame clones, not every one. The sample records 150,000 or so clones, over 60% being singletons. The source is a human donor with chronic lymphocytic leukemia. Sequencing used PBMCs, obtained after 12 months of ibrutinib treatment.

CDR3 sequence: CASSLTPGLAGVREQFF. DNA for the CDR3: TGTGCCAGCAGCTTAACTCCGGGACTAGCGGGAGTGCGGGAGCAGTTCTTC. This rearrangement joins TRBV7-8 to TRBJ2-1; 14 nucleotides line up with TRBD2. The germline CDR1 and CDR2 sequences are SGHVS and FQNEAQ. J lost 10 bases, V lost 2 bases, and 10 bases had no gene match. This CDR3 comprises 17 residues. Combining the CDR3 with reference TRBV7-8 and TRBJ2-1 gives the whole variable domain GAGVSQSPRYKVAKRGQDVALRCDPISGHVSLFWYQQALGQGPEFLTYFQNEAQLDKSGLPSDRFFAERPEGSVSTLKIQRTQQEDSAVYLCASSLTPGLAGVREQFFGPGTRLTVL.